Given below is one TCR beta chain in context. This sample is drawn from a study of blood T cell repertoires in COVID-19. Across the study: Collection of acute and convalescent COVID-19 samples took place in the United States, Italy and Spain. T cells, B-cell-depleted T cells, or PBMCs provided the cDNA or gDNA that served as material.

Authors' methods: How many nucleated cells were present was estimated from reference gene primer amplification. The data were produced by immunoSEQ multiplex PCR, yet TCRdb's version contains in-frame clones alone and is incomplete. V, J and clone size were drawn from that table, and D and trimming were deduced from the DNA. The sample has roughly 250,000 clones, around four fifths seen once. Germline V CDR1 and CDR2: SGHDT, YYEEEE. V gave up 4 bases and J gave up 7 bases; unmatched junction bases: 11. The CDR3 runs 15 residues. This clonotype originated in a man aged 50 or older with acute or convalescent COVID-19. The sequenced sample was peripheral blood. This chain connects TRBV5-6 to TRBJ2-7, with 10 positions matching TRBD1. The chain's CDR3 is CASSEDRGWMVEQYF. The DNA of the CDR3 is TGTGCCAGCAGCGAGGACAGGGGGTGGATGGTAGAGCAGTACTTC.